This is a list of T cell receptor beta chains from one sample in a study of T cells in Graves' hyperthyroidism and ophthalmopathy. Each CDR3 protein gets one entry after TCRdb re-called the multiplex PCR reads with MiXCR. Of roughly 380,000 distinct CDR3 sequences listed, about 14% are singletons. The sample comprised blood. Receptor source: a woman in her fifties or sixties with Graves' hyperthyroidism. The CDR3 runs from the conserved cysteine through the conserved F or W.

>TRBV6-1|TRBJ1-2
CASSASGQPYGYTF
>TRBV12-3/TRBV12-4|TRBJ2-3
CASRGRDTQYF
>TRBV2|TRBJ2-2
CASRGISTGELFF
>TRBV4-2|TRBJ1-2
CASSQDYGTYYGYTF
>TRBV5-1|TRBJ2-3
CASSLGLAGDTDTQYF
>TRBV28|TRBJ2-3
CASSLSAAGDTDTQYF
>TRBV4-1|TRBJ2-7
CASSQLFRQGKYEQYF
>TRBV6-1|TRBJ2-5
CASRAGTGDLLPGWGLPPEETQYF
>TRBV6-2/TRBV6-3|TRBJ1-1
CASSYPISSEAFF
>TRBV12-3/TRBV12-4|TRBJ2-3
CASRGSGADTQYF
>TRBV6-1|TRBJ2-5
CASTHGTPPMTQYF
>TRBV11-1|TRBJ2-1
CASSPGLINEQFF
>TRBV30|TRBJ2-1
CARGGQGYNEQFF
>TRBV7-9|TRBJ1-3
CASSTPRGLFSGNTIYF
>TRBV7-8|TRBJ2-7
CASSLIWGRDEQYF
>TRBV27|TRBJ2-3
CASSLNSYTDTQYF
>TRBV28|TRBJ1-1
CASSEDSANTEAFF
>TRBV7-2|TRBJ2-3
CASSAPGGQRDTQYF
>TRBV3-1|TRBJ2-1
CASSPGTVLYNEQFF
>TRBV5-1|TRBJ2-7
CASSPGLADSSYEQYF
>TRBV30|TRBJ1-4
CAWSISDRGEKLFF
>TRBV20-1|TRBJ2-5
CSARKSGQGETQYF
>TRBV25-1|TRBJ1-4
CASSEYSEKLFF